Below are 8 T cell receptor beta chains sequenced from a single sample in a study of blood T cells in healthy people across ages. Primed by a sample-barcoded 5' primer and a J-beta primer mix, a second PCR proceeded for 7 to 11 cycles. A single record per CDR3 protein comes from TCRdb applying MiXCR to the 5' RACE reads. The data hold hundreds of thousands of distinct CDR3 sequences, with less than 25% observed a single time. These data are also associated with another study on T cells of mothers and their children.

The sample taken for sequencing was blood. All receptors derive from a boy aged 5-17 years in good health.

The chain links TRBV11-2 to TRBJ1-1; maybe TRBD1 (5 bases). Trimming took off 3 bases at V and 0 bases at J, with 17 bases between the two ends. Germline lookup yields CDR1 SGHAT and CDR2 FQNNGV. The CDR3 loop spans 17 amino acids. The CDR3 nucleotides are TGTGCCAGCAGCTTTGTTCCCCGGACGGACATGAACACTGAAGCTTTCTTT. Its translation is CASSFVPRTDMNTEAFF.

In its sample, this clonotype was seen a few times. The rearrangement joins TRBV4-1 to TRBJ2-5, with 7 bases lining up with TRBD1. From germline, CDR1 is MGHRA and CDR2 YSYEKL. CDR3 length: 16 amino acids. J lost 2 bases, V lost 3 bases, and 9 bases had no gene match. The CDR3 region has the DNA TGCGCCAGCAGCCAGGGACGGGGACAGCCGCAAGAGACCCAGTACTTC. This gives the protein CASSQGRGQPQETQYF.

This clonotype was picked up a small number of times. V usage is TRBV9 and J usage is TRBJ2-7, with D perhaps TRBD2 (6 bases). Between the trimmed V and J ends, which lost 2 bases and 3 bases, there was a span of 21 bases. The CDR3 loop spans 17 amino acids. Germline values: CDR1 SGDLS, CDR2 YYNGEE. In DNA form, the CDR3 reads TGTGCCAGCAGCGTTTCCCTCCCGGGCGGGATAGACTACGAGCAGTACTTC. Amino acid sequence: CASSVSLPGGIDYEQYF.

The V call is TRBV29-1, the J call TRBJ1-5; D is perhaps TRBD1 (5 bases). The germline V gene has CDR1 SQVTM and CDR2 ANQGSEA. The CDR3 spans 12 residues. Trimming removed 5 bases at V and 4 bases at J, with 9 bases between. The CDR3 spells CSVRQPNQPQHF. CDR3 in DNA: TGCAGCGTTCGACAGCCAAATCAGCCCCAGCATTTT.

The chain uses TRBV27 and TRBJ1-4; TRBD1 matches 9 bases. With 4 bases clipped from V and 6 bases from J, the junction kept 3 bases outside the gene matches. Germline V CDR1 and CDR2: MNHEY, SMNVEV (reference sequence). This CDR3 is built from 14 residues. CDR3 protein: CASSSGTGYEKLFF. CDR3 DNA: TGTGCCAGCAGTTCCGGGACAGGGTATGAAAAACTGTTTTTT.

The chain recombines TRBV6-1 with TRBJ2-4; TRBD2 matches 7 bases. This CDR3 is built from 17 residues. The germline CDR1 and CDR2 sequences are MNHNS and SASEGT. Germline trimming cut 2 bases from V and 9 bases from J; bases unmatched to any gene: 16. The CDR3: CASSESRGSGSMGIQYF. CDR3 DNA: TGTGCCAGCAGTGAAAGTAGGGGTAGCGGGTCAATGGGCATTCAGTACTTC.

The CDR3 DNA reads TGCAGTGCTAGAGTGTTAGCGGGGATCTCCAATGAGCAGTTCTTC. Its translation: CSARVLAGISNEQFF. The V call is TRBV20-1, the J call TRBJ2-1, with 8 bases that match TRBD2. The CDR3 sequence is 15 residues long. Germline V gene lookup returns CDR1 DFQATT and CDR2 SNEGSKA (reference sequence). Trimming at V came to 1 base and at J to 6 bases, leaving 8 bases not matched to a gene.

This clonotype was found a few times. The V call is TRBV29-1, the J call TRBJ2-7; D is unclear. The CDR3 is 14 amino acids. Trimming stripped 1 base from V and 2 bases from J, with 12 bases between. The V gene's germline CDR1 is SQVTM and CDR2 ANQGSEA. The CDR3 loop reads CSVEGPASAYEQYF. The CDR3 DNA is TGCAGCGTTGAAGGTCCCGCTTCAGCCTACGAGCAGTACTTC.